This TCR beta chain was observed in a study of radiotherapy plus CTLA-4 blockade in lung cancer. Findings and caveats of the study: In blood, tumor-derived TCR clones expanded after radiotherapy plus ipilimumab. Reports state that early shifts in blood T cell clones, with interferon-beta, best predicted response.

The V end lost 4 bases, the J end lost 7 bases, and 14 bases lay between the germline ends. CDR1 SGDLS and CDR2 YYNGEE come from the germline V gene. CDR3 size: 14 residues. A note on this clone: What it binds is unknown.

Ipilimumab-mediated CTLA-4 blockade plus focal radiation was given to patients having chemo-refractory metastatic non-small-cell lung cancer. Assay used: immunoSEQ multiplex PCR; TCRdb lists only in-frame clones, some missing. The data contain around 56,000 clones, around 85% of them singletons. The receptor was isolated from a human donor with non-small cell lung cancer who had a complete response to radiotherapy plus ipilimumab. The chain carries TRBV9 and TRBJ2-2; D gene uncertain. Specimen: peripheral blood, collected from a patient treated with radiotherapy plus ipilimumab. The DNA for the CDR3 is TGTGCCAGCAGCCCCGTCCAGTCCGACGGGGAGCTGTTTTTT. The encoded protein is CASSPVQSDGELFF.